This is a list of T cell receptor beta chains from one sample in a study of response to subunit inactivated influenza vaccine. TCRdb reprocessed the RT-PCR reads with MiXCR, giving one entry per CDR3 protein. The table lists over 750,000 distinct CDR3 sequences, around 20% of them singletons. The sample here was PBMCs from blood, taken 4 to 6 days after vaccination. The source is a man in his fifties or sixties who received an inactivated influenza vaccine. The CDR3 runs from the conserved cysteine through the conserved F or W. D genes are given only for firm matches. Clone size appears in some rows only: once, few, many, or a class for an expanded clone.

V: TRBV4-3; D: TRBD1; size: few; J: TRBJ2-7; DNA: TGCGCCAGCTCCCGAATTGCAGGGGGCGAGCAGTACTTC; CDR3: CASSRIAGGEQYF
V: TRBV6-2/TRBV6-3; D: -; size: many; J: TRBJ1-1; DNA: TGTGCCAGCAGTCGATTGGGGGGCTTTGAAGCTTTCTTT; CDR3: CASSRLGGFEAFF
V: TRBV12-3/TRBV12-4; D: -; size: many; J: TRBJ2-1; DNA: TGTGCCAGCAGTTTAACGGTTGGGGGGTACAATGAGCAGTTCTTC; CDR3: CASSLTVGGYNEQFF
V: TRBV12-3/TRBV12-4; D: -; size: many; J: TRBJ2-6; DNA: TGTGCCAGCAGTTTTGACCCTGGGGCCAACGTCCTGACTTTC; CDR3: CASSFDPGANVLTF
V: TRBV29-1; D: -; size: -; J: TRBJ2-7; DNA: TGCAGCGTTCGACGGACGGGCTCCTACGAGCAGTACTTC; CDR3: CSVRRTGSYEQYF
V: TRBV20-1; D: -; size: -; J: TRBJ2-1; DNA: TGCAGTGAAATGCGGCACCGGCGGGGAGACAATGAGCAGTTCTTC; CDR3: CSEMRHRRGDNEQFF
V: TRBV7-9; D: -; size: few; J: TRBJ2-5; DNA: TGTGCCAGCAGCTTAGATACAGTTAAAGAGACCCAGTACTTC; CDR3: CASSLDTVKETQYF
V: TRBV29-1; D: -; size: -; J: TRBJ2-7; DNA: TGCAGCGTTGGTGGCCGTCCTTTAGACGAGCAGTACTTC; CDR3: CSVGGRPLDEQYF
V: TRBV7-9; D: -; size: few; J: TRBJ2-7; DNA: TGTGCCAGCAGCTTCGGGTTTTCCCTCTCCTACGAGCAGTACTTC; CDR3: CASSFGFSLSYEQYF
V: TRBV24-1; D: -; size: few; J: TRBJ1-5; DNA: TGTGCCACCAGTCAAGGGGGTGGACAGCCCCAGCATTTT; CDR3: CATSQGGGQPQHF
V: TRBV12-3/TRBV12-4; D: -; size: -; J: TRBJ2-1; DNA: TGTGCCAGCAGTTTAGGGGTACTCTACAATGAGCAGTTCTTC; CDR3: CASSLGVLYNEQFF
V: TRBV6-5; D: -; size: many; J: TRBJ2-7; DNA: TGTGCCAGCAGTTACACAGTTAGCTCCTACGAGCAGTACTTC; CDR3: CASSYTVSSYEQYF
V: TRBV7-7; D: -; size: few; J: TRBJ1-5; DNA: TGTGCTAGCAGCTTACCGGACCGTGGCAATCAGCCCCAGCATTTT; CDR3: CASSLPDRGNQPQHF
V: TRBV9; D: -; size: few; J: TRBJ1-1; DNA: TGTGCCAGCAGCGGAGGACACCTTGGGACTGAAGCTTTCTTT; CDR3: CASSGGHLGTEAFF
V: TRBV6-2/TRBV6-3; D: -; size: many; J: TRBJ2-1; DNA: TGTGCCAGCAGTGACCAGACTAGGTACAATGAGCAGTTCTTC; CDR3: CASSDQTRYNEQFF
V: TRBV10-2; D: TRBD1; size: few; J: TRBJ2-7; DNA: TGCGCCAGCAGTGAGTCTTGGGGACAGAGCTACGAGCAGTACTTC; CDR3: CASSESWGQSYEQYF
V: TRBV5-1; D: -; size: -; J: TRBJ2-2; DNA: TGCGCCAGCAGCTTGTCCGGGGGATCCACCGGGGAGCTGTTTTTT; CDR3: CASSLSGGSTGELFF
V: TRBV20-1; D: TRBD2; size: -; J: TRBJ2-1; DNA: TGCAGTGATCGAACTAGCGAAAGAGGTGATGAGCAGTTCTTC; CDR3: CSDRTSERGDEQFF
V: TRBV4-3; D: TRBD1; size: few; J: TRBJ1-2; DNA: TGCGCCAGCAGCCACGTCTGGGGACAGGGGGCGAACAACTATGGCTACACCTTC; CDR3: CASSHVWGQGANNYGYTF
V: TRBV20-1; D: TRBD1; size: few; J: TRBJ2-3; DNA: TGCAGTGCTAGAAAGGACAGGCCAAACACAGATACGCAGTATTTT; CDR3: CSARKDRPNTDTQYF
V: TRBV24-1; D: -; size: -; J: TRBJ2-1; DNA: TGTGCCACCAGTGATTCGGACCCACCGACCAATGAGCAGTTCTTC; CDR3: CATSDSDPPTNEQFF
V: TRBV7-6; D: -; size: many; J: TRBJ2-7; DNA: TGTGCCAGCAGCGCGCGCCCAGACAACTACGAGCAGTACTTC; CDR3: CASSARPDNYEQYF
V: TRBV6-1; D: -; size: few; J: TRBJ2-1; DNA: TGTGCCAGCAGCCCGGGACTTAAACCCCTGGGCTACAATGAGCAGTTCTTC; CDR3: CASSPGLKPLGYNEQFF
V: TRBV7-8; D: TRBD2; size: -; J: TRBJ2-1; DNA: TGTGCCAGCAGCCCTGGACTAGCCGAATGGAATGAGCAGTTCTTC; CDR3: CASSPGLAEWNEQFF
V: TRBV7-8; D: -; size: few; J: TRBJ2-1; DNA: TGTGCCAGCAGCTTTAAACGGTTCACCGGACAGAGCTACAATGAGCAGTTCTTC; CDR3: CASSFKRFTGQSYNEQFF
V: TRBV5-1; D: TRBD1; size: -; J: TRBJ1-1; DNA: TGCGCCAGCAGCCATGGAACAGGGGTGAACACTGAAGCTTTCTTT; CDR3: CASSHGTGVNTEAFF
V: TRBV6-1; D: -; size: -; J: TRBJ2-7; DNA: TGTGCCAGCAGTGTTAGGGTCGAGCAGTACTTC; CDR3: CASSVRVEQYF
V: TRBV6-5; D: TRBD1; size: few; J: TRBJ1-2; DNA: TGTGCCAGCAGTTACCTTTGGACAGGGTGGAACTATGGCTACACCTTC; CDR3: CASSYLWTGWNYGYTF
V: TRBV5-1; D: TRBD2; size: -; J: TRBJ2-1; DNA: TGCGCCAGCAGCAAAGCGGGAGGGAGCTACAATGAGCAGTTCTTC; CDR3: CASSKAGGSYNEQFF
V: TRBV24-1; D: -; size: -; J: TRBJ2-1; DNA: TGTGCCACCAGTGACCCAACAGGGAACAATGAGCAGTTCTTC; CDR3: CATSDPTGNNEQFF
V: TRBV29-1; D: TRBD1; size: -; J: TRBJ2-3; DNA: TGCAGCGTCCGCAAGGACAGGTCCGATACGCAGTATTTT; CDR3: CSVRKDRSDTQYF
V: TRBV4-3; D: TRBD1; size: few; J: TRBJ1-5; DNA: TGCGCCAGCAGCCCTCAGACAGGGGGTGGTCAGCCCCAGCATTTT; CDR3: CASSPQTGGGQPQHF
V: TRBV7-2; D: -; size: few; J: TRBJ1-5; DNA: TGTGCCAGCAGCTTGGGAGGGACACACGCGAATCAGCCCCAGCATTTT; CDR3: CASSLGGTHANQPQHF
V: TRBV12-3/TRBV12-4; D: -; size: few; J: TRBJ2-7; DNA: TGTGCCAGCAGTTTGGGCTACTTCTACGAGCAGTACTTC; CDR3: CASSLGYFYEQYF
V: TRBV24-1; D: -; size: -; J: TRBJ2-5; DNA: TGTGCCACCAGTGACTGGGACGGGGAAGGGGAGACCCAGTACTTC; CDR3: CATSDWDGEGETQYF
V: TRBV5-5; D: -; size: -; J: TRBJ1-3; DNA: TGTGCCAGCAGCACGACAGGCGGCGGGACTGGAAACACCATATATTTT; CDR3: CASSTTGGGTGNTIYF
V: TRBV20-1; D: TRBD2; size: few; J: TRBJ2-3; DNA: TGCAGTGCTAGACCGCTAGCGGGACACACAGATACGCAGTATTTT; CDR3: CSARPLAGHTDTQYF
V: TRBV5-1; D: -; size: -; J: TRBJ2-6; DNA: TGCGCCAGCAGCTTGGGCGGATTACTTTCTGGGGCCAACGTCCTGACTTTC; CDR3: CASSLGGLLSGANVLTF
V: TRBV9; D: -; size: -; J: TRBJ2-3; DNA: TGTGCCAGCAGCGTATATCCTTCCCGTACCATTTTAGCGACAGATACGCAGTATTTT; CDR3: CASSVYPSRTILATDTQYF
V: TRBV11-2; D: TRBD2; size: -; J: TRBJ2-3; DNA: TGTGCCAGCAGCGGCCGGACTAGCGGGAGGGATAGCACAGATACGCAGTATTTT; CDR3: CASSGRTSGRDSTDTQYF
V: TRBV4-2; D: -; size: -; J: TRBJ2-2; DNA: TGTGCCAGCAGCCAAGAAGTGTCAAGTCGCGGCACCGGGGAGCTGTTTTTT; CDR3: CASSQEVSSRGTGELFF
V: TRBV12-3/TRBV12-4; D: -; size: many; J: TRBJ1-2; DNA: TGTGCCAGCAGAGGGGACACCAACTATGGCTACACCTTC; CDR3: CASRGDTNYGYTF
V: TRBV5-1; D: -; size: many; J: TRBJ2-5; DNA: TGCGCCAGCAGCTTGGGCCCAGGCGGAGAGACCCAGTACTTC; CDR3: CASSLGPGGETQYF
V: TRBV4-2; D: -; size: few; J: TRBJ2-1; DNA: TGTGCCAGCAGCCAAGCAGGCCGGGACCCCGCATACAATGAGCAGTTCTTC; CDR3: CASSQAGRDPAYNEQFF
V: TRBV6-1; D: -; size: -; J: TRBJ2-7; DNA: TGTGCCAGCAAAAAGACAGACTCCTACGAGCAGTACTTC; CDR3: CASKKTDSYEQYF
V: TRBV20-1; D: TRBD1; size: -; J: TRBJ2-7; DNA: TGCAGTGCTAGATATAGGACAGGGTCCTACGAGCAGTACTTC; CDR3: CSARYRTGSYEQYF
V: TRBV20-1; D: -; size: many; J: TRBJ2-3; DNA: TGCAGTGCCGTACTAGCCACGACGCAGTATTTT; CDR3: CSAVLATTQYF
V: TRBV7-8; D: -; size: few; J: TRBJ2-4; DNA: TGTGCCAGCAGCGCCTTACAGGGTGGGGTAGCCAAAAACATTCAGTACTTC; CDR3: CASSALQGGVAKNIQYF
V: TRBV4-3; D: -; size: few; J: TRBJ2-1; DNA: TGCGCCAGCAGCCGGCACGGGGTGGTGAACAATGAGCAGTTCTTC; CDR3: CASSRHGVVNNEQFF
V: TRBV6-2/TRBV6-3; D: -; size: -; J: TRBJ1-1; DNA: TGTGCCAGCAGTTACTCGATCAAGGGTGTCTCTGAAGCTTTCTTT; CDR3: CASSYSIKGVSEAFF
V: TRBV9; D: TRBD2; size: few; J: TRBJ2-5; DNA: TGTGCCAGCAGCGTGGGACTAGCGGGTTCGGAGACCCAGTACTTC; CDR3: CASSVGLAGSETQYF
V: TRBV29-1; D: TRBD1; size: -; J: TRBJ1-6; DNA: TGCAGCGTTCTATGTATCGGACAGGGCTCCTATAATTCACCCCTCCACTTT; CDR3: CSVLCIGQGSYNSPLHF
V: TRBV29-1; D: -; size: -; J: TRBJ2-1; DNA: TGCAGCGTTGTGAACTACAATGAGCAGTTCTTC; CDR3: CSVVNYNEQFF
V: TRBV5-1; D: TRBD1; size: few; J: TRBJ2-1; DNA: TGCGCCAGCAGCTTACCCGGGACAGGGGGTACTGAGCAGTTCTTC; CDR3: CASSLPGTGGTEQFF
V: TRBV19; D: -; size: few; J: TRBJ1-2; DNA: TGTGCCAGTAGTATCCGGGACAACTATGGCTACACCTTC; CDR3: CASSIRDNYGYTF